A selection of T cell receptor beta chains follows, all from one sample in a study of blood T cell repertoires in COVID-19. This table comes from immunoSEQ multiplex PCR, and its TCRdb copy is limited to in-frame clones, with some not included. This sample carries 250,000 to 350,000 clones, more than 80% of them seen once, and the ten largest clones take 5% to 7%. Sequencing was carried out using peripheral blood. These receptors came from a man aged 18 to 35 who had recovered from COVID-19. Each CDR3 is given with its conserved first and last residue. The order of the fields is D gene, J gene, clone size, V gene, CDR3 length, CDR3 protein, CDR3 DNA. The D gene is left open where the match is weak. Rows may omit the clone size; those that give it use once, few, many or a size class.

>-|TRBJ1-1|-|TRBV4-1|16
CASSQDLRLKNTEAFF
TGCGCCAGCAGCCAAGATTTAAGACTGAAGAACACTGAAGCTTTCTTT
>TRBD2|TRBJ2-7|once|TRBV6-5|15
CASSYSLAGSYEQYF
TGTGCCAGCAGTTACTCCCTAGCGGGGTCCTACGAGCAGTACTTC
>-|TRBJ2-3|-|TRBV4-1|15
CASSQNTGNLDTQYF
TGCGCCAGCAGCCAAAATACAGGGAATCTAGATACGCAGTATTTT
>TRBD2|TRBJ2-2|-|TRBV5-1|17
CASSLVSREGRTGELFF
TGCGCCAGCAGCTTGGTCTCGCGGGAGGGCCGCACCGGGGAGCTGTTTTTT
>-|TRBJ2-3|-|TRBV7-2|14
CASSLEGSTDTQYF
TGTGCCAGCAGCTTAGAAGGGAGTACAGATACGCAGTATTTT
>-|TRBJ2-1|-|TRBV6-2/TRBV6-3|13
CASSRTRLDEQFF
TGTGCCAGCAGCCGCACTAGGCTCGATGAGCAGTTCTTC
>TRBD1|TRBJ2-2|few|TRBV19|16
CASSLRGTGYTGELFF
TGTGCCAGTAGTCTCAGGGGGACAGGTTACACCGGGGAGCTGTTTTTT
>TRBD1|TRBJ2-1|-|TRBV7-3|15
CASSSGTGSDNEQFF
TGTGCCAGCAGCTCCGGGACAGGCTCAGACAATGAGCAGTTCTTC
>TRBD1|TRBJ2-1|-|TRBV10-3|13
CAISGQGAGEQFF
TGTGCCATCAGTGGACAGGGGGCCGGTGAGCAGTTCTTC
>TRBD1|TRBJ1-1|-|TRBV2|11
CASRDRGEAFF
TGTGCCAGCAGGGACAGGGGTGAAGCTTTCTTT
>TRBD2|TRBJ2-1|once|TRBV7-6|15
CASSSTGGQDGEQFF
TGTGCCAGCAGCTCGACGGGAGGGCAGGATGGTGAGCAGTTCTTC
>-|TRBJ1-2|-|TRBV29-1|12
CSVPGVYYGYTF
TGCAGCGTTCCCGGGGTTTACTATGGCTACACCTTC
>-|TRBJ2-7|-|TRBV7-2|15
CASSLERHSSYEQYF
TGTGCCAGCAGCTTAGAGCGGCATAGCTCCTACGAGCAGTACTTC
>-|TRBJ1-5|-|TRBV19|16
CASSDRPGPTSQPQHF
TGTGCCAGTAGCGATCGCCCTGGGCCCACCTCCCAGCCCCAGCATTTT
>TRBD2|TRBJ2-7|-|TRBV4-1|15
CASSLGTSGSYEQYF
TGCGCCAGCAGCCTCGGGACTAGCGGGTCCTACGAGCAGTACTTC
>-|TRBJ2-5|-|TRBV12-3/TRBV12-4|12
CASSLSEETQYF
TGTGCCAGCAGTTTATCTGAGGAGACCCAGTACTTC
>TRBD2|TRBJ2-1|-|TRBV27|15
CASSLSASGRAQQFF
TGTGCCAGCAGTTTATCGGCTAGCGGGAGGGCCCAGCAGTTCTTC
>-|TRBJ1-1|-|TRBV6-5|15
CASSPQITGNTEAFF
TGTGCCAGCAGCCCCCAGATTACAGGGAACACTGAAGCTTTCTTT
>TRBD2|TRBJ2-1|-|TRBV18|15
CASSATSGGYNEQFF
TGTGCCAGCTCGGCGACTAGCGGGGGTTACAATGAGCAGTTCTTC
>-|TRBJ2-5|-|TRBV9|14
CASSGGGGRETQYF
TGTGCCAGCAGCGGTGGTGGGGGCAGGGAGACCCAGTACTTC
>-|TRBJ1-5|-|TRBV6-5|14
CASRRGGSNQPQHF
TGTGCCAGCCGAAGAGGAGGCAGCAATCAGCCCCAGCATTTT
>TRBD1|TRBJ1-6|-|TRBV5-6|14
CASSSGQGESPLHF
TGTGCCAGCAGCTCGGGACAGGGAGAATCACCCCTCCACTTT
>-|TRBJ2-7|-|TRBV12-2|13
CASPARGEDEQYF
TGTGCAAGTCCCGCCCGGGGGGAGGACGAGCAGTACTTC
>TRBD1|TRBJ1-3|-|TRBV5-1|15
CASSSTGAVGNTIYF
TGCGCCAGCAGCTCGACAGGGGCCGTCGGAAACACCATATATTTT
>TRBD1|TRBJ2-7|-|TRBV7-6|15
CASSPRTGGDYEQYF
TGTGCCAGCAGCCCTCGGACAGGGGGCGACTACGAGCAGTACTTC
>-|TRBJ2-5|once|TRBV20-1|10
CSAGGETQYF
TGCAGTGCTGGCGGGGAGACCCAGTACTTC
>TRBD2|TRBJ2-3|-|TRBV2|14
CASTAAGGTDTQYF
TGTGCCAGCACGGCGGCGGGGGGCACAGATACGCAGTATTTT
>-|TRBJ2-5|-|TRBV6-6|12
CASSYSRETQYF
TGTGCCAGCAGTTACTCGCGAGAGACCCAGTACTTC
>TRBD1|TRBJ2-1|-|TRBV29-1|11
CSVPGGVRQFF
TGCAGCGTTCCAGGGGGCGTTCGGCAGTTCTTC
>-|TRBJ1-3|-|TRBV6-6|14
CASTPFGGGNTIYF
TGTGCCTCAACCCCGTTTGGCGGGGGAAACACCATATATTTT
>-|TRBJ2-7|-|TRBV7-9|14
CASSPDRLVYEQYF
TGTGCCAGCAGCCCCGACAGGCTAGTATACGAGCAGTACTTC
>TRBD1|TRBJ1-5|-|TRBV27|15
CASSWKGQGSQPQHF
TGTGCCAGCAGTTGGAAGGGACAGGGGAGTCAGCCCCAGCATTTT
>-|TRBJ1-4|-|TRBV21-1|12
CASSWASKKLFF
TGTGCCAGCAGTTGGGCCTCAAAAAAACTGTTTTTT
>-|TRBJ2-5|-|TRBV7-9|13
CASSPRGWETQYF
TGTGCCAGCAGCCCTCGCGGGTGGGAGACCCAGTACTTC
>-|TRBJ1-2|-|TRBV2|15
CASSAQGQSNYGYTF
TGTGCCAGCAGCGCTCAGGGGCAGTCTAACTATGGCTACACCTTC
>TRBD1|TRBJ2-2|-|TRBV18|20
CASSLPGTGGRGVWTGELFF
TGTGCCAGCTCACTCCCCGGGACAGGGGGCAGAGGTGTCTGGACCGGGGAGCTGTTTTTT
>-|TRBJ1-5|-|TRBV2|14
CASRGLPSEKPQHF
TGTGCCAGCAGGGGCCTCCCCTCTGAGAAGCCCCAGCATTTT
>TRBD1|TRBJ2-7|once|TRBV15|16
CATSRDVPGQGYEQYF
TGTGCCACCAGCAGAGACGTCCCGGGACAGGGGTACGAGCAGTACTTC
>TRBD2|TRBJ2-1|-|TRBV6-5|15
CASSYIREGPFEQFF
TGTGCCAGCAGTTACATCCGGGAGGGCCCATTTGAGCAGTTCTTC
>-|TRBJ1-2|-|TRBV19|17
CASSISARSGFNYGYTF
TGTGCCAGTAGTATATCCGCTCGGAGCGGCTTTAACTATGGCTACACCTTC
>-|TRBJ2-3|-|TRBV6-5|15
CASSLQGIRTDTQYF
TGTGCCAGCAGTTTACAGGGAATTCGCACAGATACGCAGTATTTT
>TRBD2|TRBJ2-3|-|TRBV7-9|18
CASSFRSGRARGTDTQYF
TGTGCCAGCAGCTTTAGGAGCGGGAGGGCTCGGGGCACAGATACGCAGTATTTT
>-|TRBJ1-1|-|TRBV7-9|15
CASSLGGLRNTEAFF
TGTGCCAGCAGCTTGGGAGGTTTAAGGAACACTGAAGCTTTCTTT
>-|TRBJ1-2|-|TRBV29-1|13
CSVGPGELGGYTF
TGCAGCGTTGGGCCAGGGGAGCTCGGGGGCTACACCTTC
>-|TRBJ1-3|once|TRBV19|18
CASRIQPTGSFSGNTIYF
TGTGCCAGTAGGATCCAACCGACAGGATCTTTCTCTGGAAACACCATATATTTT
>-|TRBJ1-3|-|TRBV6-5|14
CASSLQGSGNTIYF
TGTGCCAGCAGTTTACAGGGCTCTGGAAACACCATATATTTT
>TRBD1|TRBJ2-5|-|TRBV5-1|15
CASSSGTGLGETQYF
TGCGCCAGCAGTTCCGGGACAGGGCTAGGAGAGACCCAGTACTTC
>-|TRBJ2-7|-|TRBV11-2|11
CASSPNYEQYF
TGTGCCAGCAGCCCTAACTACGAGCAGTACTTC